Reported below is one T cell receptor beta chain. This clonotype was seen many times. This clone's antigen is unknown. No per-base quality is available; no much larger clone lies one base away. This specimen belongs to a study of blood T cells in healthy people across ages (dated by TCRdb to between 2015 and 2017). With regard to the full study: In model experiments, template switching captured roughly one uniquely barcoded TCR beta cDNA molecule for every two T cells. Age-related changes in TCR beta repertoire diversity were measured in the study by deep sequencing normalized with unique cDNA molecular identifiers. Four age groups were formed from the donors: young (average 16 years), middle-aged (more than 35), aged (around 68) and long-lived (roughly 81). To avoid experimental bias, donors of different ages were spread randomly across the sequencing lanes. Two additional independent replicas of 1 million unique cDNA reads from the same blood draw were analyzed for two donors (one aged 18 to 29 and one aged 80 or older). Overall study results and their limits: Estimates of total diversity from one million sequenced T cells were regarded as lower bounds and underestimates. Observed TCR beta diversity per million T cells fell roughly linearly with age, and a significant reduction was already apparent by age roughly 40. Since profiling was done on bulk unsorted PBMCs, naive and antigen-experienced compartments could not be conclusively compared. There was a strong correlation between observed TCR beta diversity and the percentage of naive T cells measured by flow cytometry. Because donor CMV infection status was unknown, age-related changes in expanded clonotypes were potentially confounded. Compared with the aged group, the long-lived group had more naive CD4+ T cells, fewer expanded clones and increased TCR diversity, suggesting age selection.

From cysteine to phenylalanine, the CDR3 is 15 amino acids long. This entry keeps only the CDR3 DNA: 45 bases, framed from base 1. The germline V gene sets CDR1 to SGHTA and CDR2 to FQGNSA. V is cut by 5 bases and J by 2 bases, and the space between the germline ends is 14 bases. The library was made by 5' RACE. Sequencing used an Illumina HiSeq 2500. The second PCR ran for about 6 to 12 cycles and used a J-beta primer mix along with a sample-barcoded 5' primer. Each TCR beta cDNA molecule received a unique molecular identifier from a template-switch 5' adaptor carrying 12 random nucleotides. Each sample yielded at least 2.5 million CDR3-containing paired-end reads. The Mint cDNA synthesis kit, primed by a TRBC-specific oligonucleotide, was used to synthesize first-strand cDNA from all RNA. All cDNA was treated with uracil-DNA glycosylase and then went through a first 18-cycle PCR with the universal primers M1SS and BC2_uni_R. For the original study's pipeline: Normalization of each sample was performed by random selection of 1 million high-quality reads, each carrying a distinct molecular identifier. Instead of being binned into consensus sequences, reads that shared molecular identifiers were thrown out. MiTCR, run with a Q25 quality threshold and the strictest error-elimination algorithm, handled CDR3 identification, clonotype clustering and error correction. A nonparametric unseen species model using Euler transformation provided a lower-bound estimate of total TCR beta diversity. The public reads were quality trimmed at Q25 with fastp and then assembled into clones with MiXCR by TCRdb, keeping productive beta chains. Rows with a matching CDR3 protein are joined into one entry that keeps the most common DNA and genes. These V and J calls derive from TCRdb rather than the authors' analysis. The sample includes over 950,000 distinct CDR3 sequences, with 35% to 40% observed a single time. The top ten hold about an eighth of the sample.

The roughly 38 donors, aged about 6 to 95 years, were systemically healthy Caucasian individuals from Russia. Each donor gave ten milliliters of peripheral blood, drawn into EDTA-treated Vacutainer tubes. Ficoll-Paque density-gradient centrifugation was used to isolate PBMCs, with at least 7 million obtained per sample. Trizol reagent was used to extract total RNA from PBMCs, with at least 5.5 micrograms per sample. The percentages of naive CD45RAhigh/CD27high T cells were determined by flow cytometry on a PBMC aliquot from every donor. This receptor was identified in a man between 18 and 29 years old in good health. Rearrangement joined TRBV7-2 to TRBJ2-3, and TRBD2 may be the D gene, going by 5 matching bases. Sample: blood. The DNA sequence is given as TGTGCCAGCAGCCTTAGCCCCCTAGCCACAGATACGCAGTATTTT. Translated, this is CASSLSPLATDTQYF.